What follows are 10 T cell receptor beta chains derived from one specimen sequenced in a study of a mutant IDH1 vaccine in newly diagnosed glioma. Time point here: baseline, week 1 (first vaccination visit). Treatment: pre-vaccination baseline after standard-of-care therapy. Only in-frame clones appear in the TCRdb table, and some are missing; sequencing was by immunoSEQ multiplex PCR. The data show around 88,000 clones, with just under 80% seen just once and roughly 6.9% held by the top ten. The sequences come from PBMCs, collected from a glioma patient treated with radiotherapy, temozolomide or both. The receptors stem from a man aged 40-49 years with glioma.

The chain carries TRBV15 and TRBJ2-3, with 11 bases matching TRBD1. Germline V lookup: CDR1 LNHNV, CDR2 YYDKDF (reference sequence). The CDR3 is made up of 16 amino acids. J was trimmed by 3 bases and V by 4 bases; bases with no gene match: 6. The CDR3 sequence: CATSTGQGAQTDTQYF. CDR3 DNA sequence: TGTGCCACCAGCACCGGACAGGGGGCGCAAACAGATACGCAGTATTTT.

V gene TRBV5-6 combines with J gene TRBJ1-1, with 7 bases that match TRBD1. Germline loops: CDR1 SGHDT, CDR2 YYEEEE. The CDR3 loop spans 14 amino acids. V gave up 2 bases and J gave up 3 bases; unmatched junction bases: 4. CDR3 amino acids: CASSFGTGDTEAFF. CDR3 DNA sequence: TGTGCCAGCAGCTTTGGAACAGGGGACACTGAAGCTTTCTTT.

About this clone: Other DNA sequences of this sample code for an identical CDR3. J is TRBJ2-3 and V is TRBV9; D gene uncertain. CDR3 size: 12 residues. V dropped 0 bases and J dropped 4 bases, with 3 bases sitting between them. The germline CDR1 and CDR2 sequences are SGDLS and YYNGEE. CDR3 residues: CASSVGADTQYF. Here the CDR3 DNA reads TGTGCCAGCAGCGTAGGGGCAGATACGCAGTATTTT.

The rearrangement links TRBV5-1 to TRBJ2-3; D is ambiguous. Germline loops: CDR1 SGHRS, CDR2 YFSETQ. The CDR3 contains 15 residues. V shed 1 base and J shed 2 bases, with 11 bases lying between them. The CDR3 sequence is CASSLIGVVTDTQYF. CDR3 sequence (DNA): TGCGCCAGCAGCTTGATTGGGGTTGTCACAGATACGCAGTATTTT.

V usage is TRBV5-4 and J usage is TRBJ2-3, with 11 bases identical to TRBD2. The CDR3 runs 18 residues. Germline loops: CDR1 SGHNT, CDR2 YYREEE (reference sequence). Germline trimming cut 4 bases from V and 0 bases from J; bases unmatched to any gene: 10. DNA for the CDR3: TGTGCCAGCAGCCCCCCTTTAGCGGGGGGGCTTAGCACAGATACGCAGTATTTT. The encoded protein is CASSPPLAGGLSTDTQYF.

This clone has a handful of counts. The chain recombines TRBV19 with TRBJ1-5; the D is unclear. The CDR3 runs to 15 residues. Trimming removed 0 bases at V and 1 base at J, with 7 bases between. The germline V gene encodes CDR1 LNHDA and CDR2 SQIVND (reference sequence). In DNA, the CDR3 is TGTGCCAGTAGTATAGACAGTCCGAGCAATCAGCCCCAGCATTTT. Protein: CASSIDSPSNQPQHF.

This chain joins TRBV2 and TRBJ1-5; 7 nucleotides line up with TRBD1. Germline CDR1 is SNHLY and CDR2 is FYNNEI. The CDR3 spans 15 residues. Trimming took 4 bases from V and 2 from J; bases not matched to a gene: 5. The chain's CDR3 is CASSGDRAGNQPQHF. CDR3 coding DNA: TGTGCCAGCAGTGGTGACAGGGCTGGCAATCAGCCCCAGCATTTT.

The chain is built from TRBV2 and TRBJ1-6, with 11 bases lining up with TRBD1. CDR1 SNHLY and CDR2 FYNNEI come from the germline V gene. The V segment lost 4 bases and the J segment 8 bases; nucleotides outside the gene matches: 4. This CDR3 has 15 amino acids. This CDR3 is CASSGTGGADSPLHF. As DNA, the CDR3 is TGTGCCAGCAGTGGGACAGGGGGCGCAGATTCACCCCTCCACTTT.

This rearrangement joins TRBV7-9 to TRBJ1-4, with unresolved D. The CDR3 is 14 amino acids. CDR1 and CDR2 from the germline V gene are SEHNR and FQNEAQ (reference sequence). The V gene lost 5 bases and the J gene lost 5 bases, with 12 bases spanning the gap. The CDR3 DNA reads TGTGCCAGCAGCCCCCCGACGGCAAATGAAAAACTGTTTTTT. It translates to CASSPPTANEKLFF.

The chain has TRBV4-3 and TRBJ1-2; 7 positions agree with TRBD1. This CDR3 is 17 amino acids long. Germline loops: CDR1 LGHNA, CDR2 YSLEER. V gave up 0 bases and J gave up 0 bases; unmatched junction bases: 7. The CDR3 nucleotides are TGCGCCAGCAGCCAAGAAGCACCGGGACAGCCTAACTATGGCTACACCTTC. Its translation: CASSQEAPGQPNYGYTF.